This paragraph reports one TCR beta chain. Its antigen is unidentified. The data were obtained in a study of Ad26.COV2.S vaccination and SARS-CoV-2 variants. TCRdb keeps only in-frame clones here, not all; method: immunoSEQ multiplex PCR. Among some 370,000 clones listed, around 82% were seen once. Regarding treatment: roughly 20 received Ad26.COV2.S at low or high dose, single or two shots; about 5 received placebo; per-sample allocation not given. Each sample was drawn 63 days after the first injection (of vaccine or placebo). As its vector, the vaccine had Ad26, which expressed Wuhan-strain SARS-CoV-2 spike. Findings of the study overall: People who got the vaccine had more spike-specific TCR breadth than people who got placebo.

V was shortened by 0 bases and J by 4 bases, with 10 bases between the two germline ends. Germline V gene data show CDR1 as SGHKS and CDR2 as YYEKEE (reference sequence). There are 14 residues in the CDR3. The input for sequencing was peripheral blood, taken in a trial of Ad26.COV2.S vaccine versus placebo. The rearrangement joins TRBV5-5 to TRBJ2-5; maybe TRBD1 (5 bases). This TCR was recovered from a person aged 18-60 years who received the Ad26.COV2.S COVID-19 vaccine or a placebo. CDR3 sequence: CASSLAGHRETQYF. The CDR3 DNA is TGTGCCAGCAGCTTGGCCGGACACAGAGAGACCCAGTACTTC.